This T cell receptor (beta chain) was recorded in a study of tumor-infiltrating lymphocytes in primary liver carcinoma (dated by TCRdb to about 2017). About the study as a whole: The five patients, three men and two women aged 30 to 69 years, had hepatocellular carcinoma (four) or combined HCC and intrahepatic cholangiocarcinoma (one). To link TCRbeta repertoire diversity to the local molecular phenotype, the 20 to 30 tumor region samples were profiled with Agilent mRNA microarrays. Each sample produced about 3.5 to 7.13 million productive TCRbeta reads, and read depth showed no significant difference between tissue types. Reproducibility between technical replicate repertoires was high, with correlation coefficients above 0.98 and mean shared-clone rates about 0.9. TCRbeta repertoire sequencing, expression microarrays and whole-exome sequencing were combined in the study across five regions of each liver tumor, with adjacent normal tissue and blood also included. The tumors of the five patients were staged as T1-T3 N0M0, with maximum diameters ranging from roughly 4 to 10 cm. A total of some 35 specimens from 5 patients went through TCRbeta repertoire sequencing, namely 25 tumor regions, 5 adjacent noncancerous liver tissues and 5 peripheral blood samples.

A word on this clonotype: Its antigen has not been determined. Nothing much larger sits one base from this clone, and base qualities are not available.

Starting from around 500 ng total RNA, TCRbeta-specific cDNA was produced by reverse transcription with a constant-region primer and ProtoScript II reverse transcriptase. TCRbeta libraries were built with three nested multiplex PCR rounds, a slightly modified ARM-PCR procedure. The first two PCR rounds used multiplex TRBV1-TRBV30 forward primers with a Cbeta reverse primer, each for roughly 11 cycles. Sample barcodes and Illumina adapters were added in a final 25-cycle PCR using Deep VentR polymerase. Before sequencing, amplicons of 200-500 bp were gel-purified using a QIAquick gel extraction kit. TCRbeta amplicons were sequenced on an Illumina HiSeq 2500 with 250-bp paired-end reads. As for the original processing: Reads were quality-trimmed with Trimmomatic v0.33, and paired reads were merged with FLASH v1.2.11 to recover full CDR3 sequences. V, D and J germline segments were assigned to the rearranged TCRbeta sequences using MiGEC v1.2.1b. VDJtools v1.0.0 computed clonotype statistics and Shannon-Wiener diversity indices. To reduce sampling bias, subsequent analyses other than the diversity analysis used only the 250 most abundant clonotypes in each sample. The public reads were run again by TCRdb, first through fastp at Q25 and then through MiXCR, and only productive beta chains were kept. Entries that share a CDR3 protein sequence are merged under the most common genes and DNA. Here the V and J calls rest on TCRdb's processing, not on the authors' analysis. Across this sample there are more than 75,000 distinct CDR3 sequences, with 65% to 80% seen only once. The biggest ten clones account for just under 20% of the sample.

Beyond this particular receptor, the publication reports: Compared with blood, tumors had a significantly larger share of the repertoire taken up by the top 250 clones (p = 0.039). The study included only five patients, and the authors note findings should be validated in a larger study. Only about 8-24% of top clones were present in all five regions of a tumor, suggesting spatial heterogeneity of tumor-infiltrating T cells. Only the TCR beta chain was sequenced, which likely underestimates true repertoire diversity because unpaired alpha chains were not captured. Bulk unsorted samples precluded comparing CD4+ and CD8+ T cell repertoires. Repertoire overlap was found to be higher between tumor regions (mean around 35%) than between tumor-adjacent (about 17%) or tumor-blood (around 14%) pairs, consistent with antigen-driven expansion.

According to the germline V gene, CDR1 reads KGHSH and CDR2 reads LQKENI. The CDR3 has 15 amino acids, counting the end cysteine and phenylalanine. CDR3 DNA is the only sequence kept; it has 45 bases, read in frame from the first base. Cut back by 5 bases and 3 bases, the V and J ends lie 14 bases apart. Total RNA and DNA were co-extracted from roughly 20-30 mg of bulk tissue with the AllPrep DNA/RNA mini kit, without cell sorting. Surgical resection was performed in China between November 2015 and early 2016 on several patients with histopathologically diagnosed primary liver carcinoma. At the time of sampling, the patients were treatment-naive and had chronic HBV infection. Five spatially separated regions were sampled from each tumor: the superior, inferior, left-lateral and right-lateral poles, plus the tumor centre. According to histology, viable tumor cells made up more than 80% of every tumor sample. Pieces of fresh tumor and adjacent tissue were cut in half, with one half kept in RNAlater at -80 degrees C and the other half sent for histology.

The rearrangement combines TRBV18 with TRBJ1-5, and TRBD1 may be the D gene, going by 5 matching bases. Sequences were obtained from liver tumor tissue from sampling region 1. Interpreted using the paper, the cell subset or site label stands for: tumor region T1, superior pole. This receptor was taken from a man aged 40-49 years with primary liver carcinoma and hepatitis B virus infection. The DNA reads as follows: TGTGCCAGCTCAACTTTGAGGGGAAACAATCAGCCCCAGCATTTT. The resulting protein is CASSTLRGNNQPQHF. Here the CDR3 is joined to the reference TRBV18 and TRBJ1-5 genes, and the full variable domain is: NAGVMQNPRHLVRRRGQEARLRCSPMKGHSHVYWYRQLPEEGLKFMVYLQKENIIDESGMPKERFSAEFPKEGPSILRIQQVVRGDSAAYFCASSTLRGNNQPQHFGDGTRLSIL.